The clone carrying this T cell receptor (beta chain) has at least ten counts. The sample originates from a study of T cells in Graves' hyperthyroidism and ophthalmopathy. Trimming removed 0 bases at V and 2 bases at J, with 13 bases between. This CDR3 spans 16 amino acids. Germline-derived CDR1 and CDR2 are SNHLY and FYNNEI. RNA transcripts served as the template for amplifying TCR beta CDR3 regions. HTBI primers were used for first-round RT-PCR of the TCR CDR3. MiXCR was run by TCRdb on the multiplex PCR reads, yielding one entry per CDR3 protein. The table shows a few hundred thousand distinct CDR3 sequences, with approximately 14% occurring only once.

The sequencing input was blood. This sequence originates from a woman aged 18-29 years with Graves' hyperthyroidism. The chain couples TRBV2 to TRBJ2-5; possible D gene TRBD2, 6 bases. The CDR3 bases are TGTGCCAGCAGTGAAGCGCTCCCAGCGGGTCAAGAGACCCAGTACTTC. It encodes CASSEALPAGQETQYF.